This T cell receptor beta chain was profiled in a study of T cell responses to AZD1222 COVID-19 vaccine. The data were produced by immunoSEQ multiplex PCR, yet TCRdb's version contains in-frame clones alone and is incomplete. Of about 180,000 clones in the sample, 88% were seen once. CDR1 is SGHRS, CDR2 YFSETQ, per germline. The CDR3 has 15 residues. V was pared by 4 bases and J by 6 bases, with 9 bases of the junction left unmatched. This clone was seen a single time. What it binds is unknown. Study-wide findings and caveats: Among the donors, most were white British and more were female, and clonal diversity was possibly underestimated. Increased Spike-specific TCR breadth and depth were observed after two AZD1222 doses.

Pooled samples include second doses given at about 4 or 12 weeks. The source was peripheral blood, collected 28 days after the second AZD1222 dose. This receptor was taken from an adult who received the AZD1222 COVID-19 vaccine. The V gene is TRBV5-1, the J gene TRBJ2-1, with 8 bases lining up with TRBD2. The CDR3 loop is CASSPGRGGRNEQFF. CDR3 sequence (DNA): TGCGCCAGCAGCCCGGGACGGGGGGGCCGCAATGAGCAGTTCTTC. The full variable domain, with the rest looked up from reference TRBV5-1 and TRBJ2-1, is KAGVTQTPRYLIKTRGQQVTLSCSPISGHRSVSWYQQTPGQGLQFLFEYFSETQRNKGNFPGRFSGRQFSNSRSEMNVSTLELGDSALYLCASSPGRGGRNEQFFGPGTRLTVL.